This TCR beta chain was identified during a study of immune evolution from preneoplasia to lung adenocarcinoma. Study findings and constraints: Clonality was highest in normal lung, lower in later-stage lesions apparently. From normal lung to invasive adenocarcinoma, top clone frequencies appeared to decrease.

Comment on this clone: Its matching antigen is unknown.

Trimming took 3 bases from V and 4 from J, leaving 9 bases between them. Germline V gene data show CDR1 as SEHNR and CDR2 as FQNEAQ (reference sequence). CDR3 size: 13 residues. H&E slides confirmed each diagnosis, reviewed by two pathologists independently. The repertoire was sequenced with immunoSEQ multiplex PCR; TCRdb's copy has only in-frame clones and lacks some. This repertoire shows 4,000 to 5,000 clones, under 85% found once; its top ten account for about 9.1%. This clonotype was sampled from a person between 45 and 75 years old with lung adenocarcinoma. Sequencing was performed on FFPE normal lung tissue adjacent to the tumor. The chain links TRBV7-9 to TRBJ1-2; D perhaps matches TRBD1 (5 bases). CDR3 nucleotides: TGTGCCAGCAGCTTGGGGCAGGGCTATGGCTACACCTTC. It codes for CASSLGQGYGYTF.